The clone carrying this T cell receptor beta chain was recorded many times. Its specificity is not known. The source of the sample is a study of T and B cells in COVID-19 patients. Study information: Of roughly 22 active-infection patients, approximately twelve were critically ill with mechanical ventilation or extracorporeal membrane oxygenation.

TRB rearrangements were amplified by multiplex PCR with BIOMED2 TRB-A/B primers. MiXCR, applied by TCRdb to the multiplex PCR reads, yields one record per CDR3 protein. The sample lists some 13,000 distinct CDR3 sequences; roughly 27% were seen once. Study-level results: At recovery TRB diversity and richness exceeded healthy donors, after highly clonal active COVID-19 repertoires. Sorted SARS-CoV-2-responsive or tetramer+ T cells and CD4+, regulatory and CD8+ subsets were not yet sequenced.

V lost 2 bases, J lost 7 bases, and 0 bases stayed unmatched. There are 14 residues in the CDR3. Looked up from germline, CDR1 is MRHNA and CDR2 is SNTAGT. TRB was amplified from approximately 250-480 ng of blood genomic DNA. The rearrangement links TRBV6-4 to TRBJ1-4; 11 positions match TRBD1. Sample: blood. This sequence was found in a human donor who had recovered from COVID-19. The CDR3 sequence: CASSDGQGAEKLFF. CDR3 DNA: TGTGCCAGCAGTGACGGACAGGGGGCTGAAAAACTGTTTTTT.